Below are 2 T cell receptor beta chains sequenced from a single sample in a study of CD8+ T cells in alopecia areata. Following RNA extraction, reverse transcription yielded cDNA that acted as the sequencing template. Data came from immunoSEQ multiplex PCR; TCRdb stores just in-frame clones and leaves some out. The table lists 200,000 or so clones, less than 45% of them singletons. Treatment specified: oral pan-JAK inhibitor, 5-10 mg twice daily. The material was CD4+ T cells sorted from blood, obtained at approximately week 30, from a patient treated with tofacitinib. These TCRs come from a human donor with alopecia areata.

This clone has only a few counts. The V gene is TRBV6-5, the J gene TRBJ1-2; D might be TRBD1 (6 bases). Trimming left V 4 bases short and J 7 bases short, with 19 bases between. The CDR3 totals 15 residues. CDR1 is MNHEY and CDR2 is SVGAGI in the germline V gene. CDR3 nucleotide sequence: TGTGCCAGCAGTTCCCGCCCACAGGGCAGGGGTGGCTACACCTTC. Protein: CASSSRPQGRGGYTF.

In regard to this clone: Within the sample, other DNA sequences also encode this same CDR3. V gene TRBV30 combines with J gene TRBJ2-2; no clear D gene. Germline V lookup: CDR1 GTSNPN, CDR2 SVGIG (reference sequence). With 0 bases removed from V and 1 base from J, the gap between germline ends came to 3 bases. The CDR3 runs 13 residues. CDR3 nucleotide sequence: TGTGCCTGGAGTGTTAGGAACACCGGGGAGCTGTTTTTT. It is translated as CAWSVRNTGELFF.